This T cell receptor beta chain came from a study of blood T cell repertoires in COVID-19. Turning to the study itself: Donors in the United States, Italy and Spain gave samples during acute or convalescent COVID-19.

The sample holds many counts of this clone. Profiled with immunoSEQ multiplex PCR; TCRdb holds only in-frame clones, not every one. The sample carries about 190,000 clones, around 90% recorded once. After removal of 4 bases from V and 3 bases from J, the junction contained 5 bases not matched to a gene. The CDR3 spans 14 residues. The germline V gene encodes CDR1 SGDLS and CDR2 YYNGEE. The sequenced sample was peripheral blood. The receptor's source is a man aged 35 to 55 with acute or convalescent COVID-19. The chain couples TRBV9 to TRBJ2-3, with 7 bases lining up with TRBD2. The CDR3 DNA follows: TGTGCCAGCAGCTTCAGCGGGGCAACAGATACGCAGTATTTT. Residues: CASSFSGATDTQYF. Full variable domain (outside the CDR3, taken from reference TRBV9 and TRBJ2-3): DSGVTQTPKHLITATGQRVTLRCSPRSGDLSVYWYQQSLDQGLQFLIQYYNGEERAKGNILERFSAQQFPDLHSELNLSSLELGDSALYFCASSFSGATDTQYFGPGTRLTVL.